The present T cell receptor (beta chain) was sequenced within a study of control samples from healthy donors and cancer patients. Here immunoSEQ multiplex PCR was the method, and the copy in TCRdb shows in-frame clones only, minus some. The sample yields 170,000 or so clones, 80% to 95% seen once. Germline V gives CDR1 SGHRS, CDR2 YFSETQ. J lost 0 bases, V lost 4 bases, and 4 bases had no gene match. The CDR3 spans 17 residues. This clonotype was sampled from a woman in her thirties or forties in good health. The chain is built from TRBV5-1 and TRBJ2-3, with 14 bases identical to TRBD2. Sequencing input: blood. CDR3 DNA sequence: TGCGCCAGCAGCCGGACTAGCGGGGGGAGGAGCACAGATACGCAGTATTTT. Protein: CASSRTSGGRSTDTQYF.